One and the same sample provided the 18 T cell receptor beta chains below, sequenced in a study of T cells in narcolepsy. Produced via immunoSEQ multiplex PCR; TCRdb's table is partial and in-frame only. The top ten clones hold 4.2% of a sample with roughly 20,000 clones, 75% to 85% of them seen once. The sequencing input was memory (CD45RA-) CD4+ T cells from blood. These receptors all come from a human donor in good health.

The chain employs TRBV7-2 and TRBJ1-1; 7 bases fit TRBD1. The trim removed 3 bases at V and 7 bases at J, leaving 5 bases unmatched. This CDR3 is 13 amino acids long. Germline CDR1 is SGHTA and CDR2 is FQGNSA. The CDR3 DNA reads as TGTGCCAGCAGCTTCAGGGGGAAATATGAAGCTTTCTTT. Amino acid sequence: CASSFRGKYEAFF.

The CDR3: CAISFERGNYEQYF. The CDR3 DNA reads TGTGCAATAAGCTTTGAGAGAGGTAACTACGAGCAGTACTTC. The rearrangement joins TRBV7-5 to TRBJ2-7; the D segment call TRBD2 is taken from the table without a DNA check. TRBV7-5 counts as a pseudogene. CDR3 length equals 14 residues.

The V call is TRBV7-9, the J call TRBJ1-2, with a tentative D call TRBD1 (6 bases). The CDR3 is 13 residues long. Germline V gene lookup returns CDR1 SEHNR and CDR2 FQNEAQ (reference sequence). Trimming removed 10 bases from V and 3 bases from J, with 15 bases in between. CDR3 in amino acids: CATEGGGYYGYTF. Here the CDR3 DNA reads TGTGCCACCGAGGGGGGAGGGTACTATGGCTACACCTTC.

The chain links TRBV19 to TRBJ2-1; possibly TRBD1 or TRBD2 for D (5 bases each). V was shortened by 6 bases and J by 7 bases, with 13 bases between the two germline ends. Germline CDR1 reads LNHDA; CDR2 reads SQIVND (reference sequence). This CDR3 region has 13 residues. CDR3 bases: TGTGCCAGTAGCCAGGGACCAAGGAATGAGCAGTTCTTC. Protein sequence: CASSQGPRNEQFF.

The J gene is TRBJ2-3, the V gene TRBV5-1; D is perhaps TRBD2 (5 bases). With 3 bases removed from V and 4 bases from J, the gap between germline ends came to 9 bases. Germline V CDR1 and CDR2: SGHRS, YFSETQ. The CDR3 contains 13 residues. The CDR3 nucleotides are TGCGCCAGCAGCTCTGAGAGGGCAGATACGCAGTATTTT. It yields the protein CASSSERADTQYF.

The V and J genes are TRBV25-1 and TRBJ2-7, with a possible D match to TRBD1 (6 bases). V gave up 6 bases and J gave up 3 bases, with 21 bases separating them. Germline V gives CDR1 MGHDK, CDR2 SYGVNS. CDR3 size: 16 residues. In nucleotides, the CDR3 is TGTGCCAGCAGCCGAGGAACCGGGACAAAAAACTACGAGCAGTACTTC. Its protein product is CASSRGTGTKNYEQYF.

J is TRBJ2-5 and V is TRBV14; D is possibly TRBD1 (6 bases). The DNA matches TRBJ2-7 better at its end, which makes the J call doubtful. The CDR3 runs 14 residues. Germline V gene data show CDR1 as SGHDN and CDR2 as FVKESK. The CDR3 bases are TGTGCCAGCAGCCAAAGAAACAGGGAAAACGAGCAGTACTTC. As protein: CASSQRNRENEQYF.

This clone has a handful of counts. The chain links TRBV5-5 to TRBJ1-2; D not resolved. In germline, CDR1 is SGHKS, CDR2 YYEKEE (reference sequence). The CDR3 is 13 residues long. Trimming removed 4 bases from V and 5 bases from J, with 12 bases in between. CDR3 region: CASSLDRIYGYTF. Written as DNA, the CDR3 is TGTGCCAGCAGCCTGGATAGGATTTATGGCTACACCTTC.

This chain uses TRBV19 with TRBJ1-1, with D tentatively TRBD1 (6 bases). Germline lookup yields CDR1 LNHDA and CDR2 SQIVND (reference sequence). V dropped 10 bases and J dropped 2 bases, with 11 bases sitting between them. This CDR3 contains 12 residues. CDR3 coding DNA: TGTGCCACCGTACAGGGTAACACTGAAGCTTTCTTT. Protein product: CATVQGNTEAFF.

The chain uses TRBV9 and TRBJ2-1, with 7 bases matching TRBD1. This CDR3 is built from 14 residues. Germline V lookup: CDR1 SGDLS, CDR2 YYNGEE. V was pared by 4 bases and J by 3 bases, with 4 bases of the junction left unmatched. In nucleotides, the CDR3 is TGTGCCAGCAGCCTCCGGGACAGCTACAATGAGCAGTTCTTC. Amino acids: CASSLRDSYNEQFF.

The chain combines TRBV10-1 with TRBJ2-1; D gene unclear. CDR1 and CDR2 from the germline V gene are WNHNN and SYGVQD (reference sequence). The V and J ends lost 4 bases and 9 bases respectively, with 13 bases between them. The CDR3 covers 13 residues. In nucleotides, the CDR3 is TGCGCCAGCAGTGGGTTAGGACGCGGTGAGCAGTTCTTC. As protein: CASSGLGRGEQFF.

V and J are TRBV27 and TRBJ2-6, with a tentative D call TRBD2 (5 bases). Trimming removed 2 bases from V and 0 bases from J, with 11 bases in between. The germline V gene encodes CDR1 MNHEY and CDR2 SMNVEV (reference sequence). This CDR3 comprises 17 residues. CDR3: CASSLKQTNSGANVLTF. CDR3 bases: TGTGCCAGCAGTTTAAAACAGACTAACTCTGGGGCCAACGTCCTGACTTTC.

V gene TRBV13 combines with J gene TRBJ2-1; 10 bases agree with TRBD2. This CDR3 contains 16 residues. With 3 bases clipped from V and 7 bases from J, the junction kept 9 bases outside the gene matches. CDR1 is PRHDT and CDR2 is FYEKMQ in the germline V gene (reference sequence). In nucleotides, the CDR3 is TGTGCCAGCAGCTTCCCCGGGACTAGCGTGGGGAATGAGCAGTTCTTC. Translation: CASSFPGTSVGNEQFF.

Only a few counts were recorded for this clone. The rearrangement uses TRBV18 and TRBJ2-1; 10 bases align to TRBD2. Germline V gene lookup returns CDR1 KGHSH and CDR2 LQKENI. Trimming removed 1 base from V and 5 bases from J; junction bases left unmatched: 8. This CDR3 region has 17 residues. CDR3 sequence: CASSPRAASGGDNEQFF. In DNA, the CDR3 is TGTGCCAGCTCACCACGGGCGGCTAGCGGGGGCGACAATGAGCAGTTCTTC.

In nucleotides, the CDR3 is TGTGCCAGCAGCTGGGGGAGGGTGTCGTCTGTTGAGCAGTACTTC. Translated, it gives CASSWGRVSSVEQYF. V usage is TRBV5-5 and J usage is TRBJ2-7; 7 positions agree with TRBD2. The CDR3 has 15 residues. With V trimmed by 3 bases and J by 7 bases, 13 bases remained unmatched. Germline-derived CDR1 and CDR2 are SGHKS and YYEKEE (reference sequence).

The table lists this clone with a count of one. The rearrangement uses TRBV5-8 and TRBJ1-1; D remains unclear. The CDR3 has 14 amino acids. V lost 6 bases, J lost 0 bases, and 12 bases lay in between. In germline, CDR1 is SGHTS, CDR2 YDEGEE. The CDR3 bases are TGTGCCAGCACCCTACCCGGGTTGAACACTGAAGCTTTCTTT. Translating it yields CASTLPGLNTEAFF.

The gene calls are TRBV4-1 and TRBJ1-3; D unresolved. Per the germline V gene, CDR1 is MGHRA and CDR2 is YSYEKL. The CDR3 runs 14 residues. V was pared by 7 bases and J by 0 bases, with 10 bases between. The CDR3 nucleotides read TGCGCCAGCACCCCCGTTGGCTCTGGAAACACCATATATTTT. This encodes CASTPVGSGNTIYF.

The rearrangement links TRBV2 to TRBJ1-1, with 7 positions matching TRBD1. This CDR3 has 11 residues. Germline loops: CDR1 SNHLY, CDR2 FYNNEI. V was pared by 6 bases and J by 10 bases, with 5 bases of the junction left unmatched. In DNA form, the CDR3 reads TGTGCCAGCAGAATGACAGGGAGAGCTTTCTTT. Translated: CASRMTGRAFF.